This TCR beta chain came from a study of OX40 agonist ivuxolimab in advanced cancers. Study-level background: Ivuxolimab doses were 0.01, 0.1, 0.3, 1.5, 3 or 10 mg/kg every 2 weeks. Subjects had a mean age of roughly 57 years, with a range of 23 to 79; more than 75% were male. Study observations and caveats: At 0.1 to 3.0 mg/kg and by week 6, clonal expansion occurred in CD4+ and CD8+ blood T cells. There were, on average, more expanded clones in CD8+ T cells than in CD4+.

The method was immunoSEQ multiplex PCR; TCRdb's version includes in-frame clones alone and lacks a portion of them. The sample records tens of thousands of clones, around 82% being singletons. The germline CDR1 and CDR2 sequences are SGHNT and YENEEA. The V gene lost 4 bases and the J gene lost 6 bases, with 12 bases spanning the gap. This CDR3 is 14 amino acids long. On this clone: Its antigen remains unknown.

This receptor was taken from an adult with an advanced solid tumor such as melanoma, head and neck, liver or kidney cancer. The sample consisted of CD4+ or CD8+ T cells sorted from blood, taken in a trial of the OX40 agonist ivuxolimab. This chain joins TRBV11-3 and TRBJ2-2; tentatively, D is TRBD2 (6 bases). The CDR3 coding sequence is TGTGCCAGCAGCTCTCCGGGGGTCCCCGGGGAGCTGTTTTTT. Translation: CASSSPGVPGELFF.